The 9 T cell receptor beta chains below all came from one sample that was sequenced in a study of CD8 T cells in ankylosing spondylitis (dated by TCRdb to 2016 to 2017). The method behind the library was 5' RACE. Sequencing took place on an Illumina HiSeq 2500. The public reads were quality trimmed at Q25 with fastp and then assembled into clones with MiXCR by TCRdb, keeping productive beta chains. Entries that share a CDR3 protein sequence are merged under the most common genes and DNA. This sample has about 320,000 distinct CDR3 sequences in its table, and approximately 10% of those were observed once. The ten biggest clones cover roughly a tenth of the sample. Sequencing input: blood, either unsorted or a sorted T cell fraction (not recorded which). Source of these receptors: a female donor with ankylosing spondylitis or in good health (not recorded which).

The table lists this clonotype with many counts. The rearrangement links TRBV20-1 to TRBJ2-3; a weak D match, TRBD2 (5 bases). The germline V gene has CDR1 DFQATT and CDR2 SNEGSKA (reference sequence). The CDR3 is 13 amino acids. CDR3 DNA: TGCAGCCCACGGGGTCGGGCCCTCGGTACGCAGTATTTT. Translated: CSPRGRALGTQYF.

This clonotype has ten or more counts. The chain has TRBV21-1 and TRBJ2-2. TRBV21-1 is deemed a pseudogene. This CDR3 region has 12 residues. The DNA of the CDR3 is TGTGCCAGGAGCTACTTAGCAGCGGAGCTGTTTTTT. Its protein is CARSYLAAELFF.

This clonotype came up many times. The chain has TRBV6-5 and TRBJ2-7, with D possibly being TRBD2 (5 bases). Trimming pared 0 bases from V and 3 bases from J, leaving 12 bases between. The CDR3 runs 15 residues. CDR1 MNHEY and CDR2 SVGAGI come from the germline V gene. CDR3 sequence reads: CASSYSRGSGYEQYF. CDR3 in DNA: TGTGCCAGCAGTTACTCGCGAGGGAGTGGCTACGAGCAGTACTTC.

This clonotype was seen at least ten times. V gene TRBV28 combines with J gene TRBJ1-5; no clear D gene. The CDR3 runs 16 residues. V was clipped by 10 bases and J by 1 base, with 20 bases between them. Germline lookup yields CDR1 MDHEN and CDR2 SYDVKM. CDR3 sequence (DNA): TGTGCCACCCAGTTTCACCTAAAAACAAGCAATCAGCCCCAGCATTTT. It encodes CATQFHLKTSNQPQHF.

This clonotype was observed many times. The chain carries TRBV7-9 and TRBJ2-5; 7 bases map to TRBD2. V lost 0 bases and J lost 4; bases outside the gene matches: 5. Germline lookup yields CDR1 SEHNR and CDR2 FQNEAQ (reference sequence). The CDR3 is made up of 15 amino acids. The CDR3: CASSLAEVAGETQYF. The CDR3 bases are TGTGCCAGCAGCTTAGCGGAGGTAGCGGGAGAGACCCAGTACTTC.

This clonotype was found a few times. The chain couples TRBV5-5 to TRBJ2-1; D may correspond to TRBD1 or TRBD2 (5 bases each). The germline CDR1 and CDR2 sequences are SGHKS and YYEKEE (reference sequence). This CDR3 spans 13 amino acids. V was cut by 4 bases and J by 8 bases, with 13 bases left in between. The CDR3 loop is CASSGTPGHEQFF. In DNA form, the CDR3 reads TGTGCCAGCAGCGGGACCCCGGGCCATGAGCAGTTCTTC.

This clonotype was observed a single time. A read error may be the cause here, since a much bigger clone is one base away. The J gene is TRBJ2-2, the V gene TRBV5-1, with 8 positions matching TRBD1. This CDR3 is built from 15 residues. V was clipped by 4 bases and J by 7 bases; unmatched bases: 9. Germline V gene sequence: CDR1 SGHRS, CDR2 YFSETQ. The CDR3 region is CASSPDRAGVGELFF. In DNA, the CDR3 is TGCGCCAGCAGCCCGGACAGGGCGGGTGTCGGGGAGCTGTTTTTT.

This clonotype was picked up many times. CDR3 nucleotide sequence: TGTGCCAGCAGCTTCGTTAATCGACTAGCTGGCCGGGAGCAGTTCTTC. This sequence encodes CASSFVNRLAGREQFF. The J gene is TRBJ2-1, the V gene TRBV7-2; TRBD2 agrees at 7 bases. Germline CDR1 and CDR2: SGHTA and FQGNSA. The CDR3 loop spans 16 amino acids. The ends lost 3 bases at V and 10 bases at J; junction bases unmatched: 15.

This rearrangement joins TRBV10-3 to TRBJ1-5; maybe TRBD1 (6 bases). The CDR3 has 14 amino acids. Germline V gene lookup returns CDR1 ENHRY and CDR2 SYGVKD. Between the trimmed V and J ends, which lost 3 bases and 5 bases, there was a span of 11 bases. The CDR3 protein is CAISDMGADQPQHF. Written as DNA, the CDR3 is TGTGCCATCAGTGATATGGGGGCTGATCAGCCCCAGCATTTT.